The text below deals with one T cell receptor (beta chain). The method was immunoSEQ multiplex PCR; TCRdb's version includes in-frame clones alone and lacks a portion of them. The sample includes fewer than 70,000 clones, over 70% seen only once; the top ten take approximately 4.9%. The CDR3 is made up of 13 amino acids. The germline CDR1 and CDR2 sequences are ENHRY and SYGVKD. J lost 10 bases, V lost 2 bases, and 4 bases had no gene match. This specimen comes from a study of blood T cell repertoires in COVID-19. Study-wide context: There were acute and convalescent COVID-19 samples, and they came from the United States, Italy and Spain. PBMCs, B-cell-depleted T cells, or T cells provided the cDNA or gDNA that made up the material.

The V and J genes are TRBV10-3 and TRBJ2-1, with TRBD2 identical over 8 bases. The TCR was taken from a human donor in a cohort sampled during active COVID-19. The specimen was peripheral blood. The CDR3 nucleotides read TGTGCCATCAGTGAGGCCCGGGAGGGCGAGCAGTTCTTC. The encoded protein is CAISEAREGEQFF.